The sequence of this T cell receptor (beta chain) was determined in a study of blood T cell repertoires in COVID-19. The wider study: Samples came from the United States, Italy and Spain, spanning acute and convalescent COVID-19. The analysed material was cDNA or gDNA that came from T cells, B-cell-depleted T cells, or PBMCs.

The CDR3 has 16 amino acids. J lost 1 base, V lost 5 bases, and 9 bases had no gene match. Per germline, CDR1 SEHNR and CDR2 FQNEAQ (reference sequence). Original processing notes: Scientists estimated how many nucleated cells there were by amplifying reference gene primers. Using immunoSEQ multiplex PCR, the repertoire was profiled, and TCRdb retains in-frame clones only, with some absent. The V and J calls and the clone size are those of that table, but D and trimming were determined from the DNA. The table shows approximately 150,000 clones, with around 83% occurring only once. This clonotype originated in a woman aged 55-75 years with acute or convalescent COVID-19. Sample: peripheral blood. This rearrangement joins TRBV7-9 to TRBJ2-5; 8 bases agree with TRBD1. DNA of the CDR3: TGTGCCAGCAGCGCGCCTCCAGGGGGCCTCCAAGAGACCCAGTACTTC. Translating it yields CASSAPPGGLQETQYF.